The 13 T cell receptor beta chains in this list originate from one sample, sequenced in a study of T cell changes during pregnancy in multiple sclerosis. This table comes from immunoSEQ multiplex PCR, and its TCRdb copy is limited to in-frame clones, with some not included. This sample has 85,000 to 90,000 clones, with nearly 95% found just once. Here the sequenced sample was peripheral blood, taken after pregnancy. These TCRs come from a female donor in good health, enrolled as a control in a pregnancy study.

The chain employs TRBV7-9 and TRBJ2-7; 7 bases agree with TRBD1. The CDR3 runs 14 residues. Germline CDR1 reads SEHNR; CDR2 reads FQNEAQ (reference sequence). The V segment lost 8 bases and the J segment 0 bases; nucleotides outside the gene matches: 7. The CDR3: CASQGDGGSYEQYF. The CDR3 nucleotides read TGTGCCAGCCAGGGGGACGGAGGCTCCTACGAGCAGTACTTC.

V is TRBV10-3 and J is TRBJ2-2; 8 nucleotides align to TRBD2. The germline V gene has CDR1 ENHRY and CDR2 SYGVKD. V shed 7 bases, J shed 4 bases, and the junction held 8 bases outside the gene matches. This CDR3 has 15 residues. CDR3 residues: CAIKDGGASTGELFF. The CDR3 DNA reads as TGTGCCATCAAGGACGGGGGGGCCAGCACCGGGGAGCTGTTTTTT.

V usage is TRBV5-4 and J usage is TRBJ2-4; D perhaps matches TRBD1 (8 bases). The CDR3 runs 13 residues. Germline assignment: CDR1 SGHNT and CDR2 YYREEE (reference sequence). Trimming removed 4 bases from V and 8 bases from J, with 13 bases in between. The CDR3 DNA follows: TGTGCCAGCAGCAAAACAGGGGGGGACATTCAGTACTTC. Translating it yields CASSKTGGDIQYF.

Only one count was recorded for this clone. The chain combines TRBV27 with TRBJ2-2; 10 bases agree with TRBD2. Looked up from germline, CDR1 is MNHEY and CDR2 is SMNVEV (reference sequence). The CDR3 has 14 amino acids. V shed 5 bases, J shed 6 bases, and the junction held 3 bases outside the gene matches. CDR3 amino acids: CASSPSGSPGELFF. DNA for the CDR3: TGTGCCAGCAGTCCTAGCGGGAGCCCCGGGGAGCTGTTTTTT.

V is TRBV5-1 and J is TRBJ2-3; the match to TRBD2 covers 14 bases. The CDR3 covers 18 residues. Germline V gene sequence: CDR1 SGHRS, CDR2 YFSETQ. Germline trimming cut 4 bases from V and 0 bases from J; bases unmatched to any gene: 7. The CDR3 nucleotides read TGCGCCAGCAGCCCCCCTGGACTAGCGGGAGGAAGCACAGATACGCAGTATTTT. This sequence encodes CASSPPGLAGGSTDTQYF.

This clone appeared once. J is TRBJ1-5 and V is TRBV4-1; D is unresolved. With 0 bases removed from V and 7 bases from J, the gap between germline ends came to 7 bases. The CDR3 is 13 amino acids. CDR1 is MGHRA and CDR2 is YSYEKL in the germline V gene. In nucleotides, the CDR3 is TGCGCCAGCAGCCAAGAACTAGGGCAGCCCCAGCATTTT. It translates to CASSQELGQPQHF.

The chain employs TRBV15 and TRBJ2-1; D not resolved. This CDR3 region has 15 residues. Trimming took off 1 base at V and 0 bases at J, with 7 bases between the two ends. The germline CDR1 and CDR2 sequences are LNHNV and YYDKDF (reference sequence). The CDR3 region is CATSRVQDSYNEQFF. Written as DNA, the CDR3 is TGTGCCACCAGCAGAGTGCAGGACTCCTACAATGAGCAGTTCTTC.

The gene calls are TRBV15 and TRBJ2-7, with 15 positions matching TRBD2. Germline-derived CDR1 and CDR2 are LNHNV and YYDKDF (reference sequence). V shed 5 bases, J shed 4 bases, and the junction held 3 bases outside the gene matches. The CDR3 extends over 15 amino acids. The CDR3: CATSRGTSGGYEQYF. The CDR3 region has the DNA TGTGCCACCAGCCGAGGGACTAGCGGGGGGTACGAGCAGTACTTC.

The rearrangement joins TRBV4-1 to TRBJ1-1, with 9 positions matching TRBD1. The V gene's germline CDR1 is MGHRA and CDR2 YSYEKL. After removal of 1 base from V and 4 bases from J, the junction contained 4 bases not matched to a gene. The CDR3 consists of 15 residues. CDR3 sequence reads: CASSQATGGVTEAFF. The DNA for the CDR3 is TGCGCCAGCAGCCAAGCCACAGGGGGCGTCACTGAAGCTTTCTTT.

This chain connects TRBV5-1 to TRBJ1-4, with D hard to call. V was clipped by 4 bases and J by 0 bases, with 10 bases between them. This CDR3 has 15 residues. Germline CDR1 and CDR2: SGHRS and YFSETQ. The CDR3: CASSGGRATNEKLFF. The CDR3 DNA reads TGCGCCAGCAGCGGAGGGAGGGCAACTAATGAAAAACTGTTTTTT.

The gene calls are TRBV2 and TRBJ2-7; TRBD2 matches 7 bases. CDR3 length: 13 amino acids. Germline V gene data show CDR1 as SNHLY and CDR2 as FYNNEI. V shed 5 bases, J shed 3 bases, and the junction held 4 bases outside the gene matches. In DNA, the CDR3 is TGTGCCAGCAGTCTGGGGGGGTTCTACGAGCAGTACTTC. Translation gives CASSLGGFYEQYF.

The V call is TRBV7-2, the J call TRBJ1-1; tentative D call: TRBD1 (5 bases). Trimming pared 5 bases from V and 5 bases from J, leaving 18 bases between. CDR3 length: 15 amino acids. Germline CDR1 is SGHTA and CDR2 is FQGNSA. CDR3 sequence (DNA): TGTGCCAGCAGCCCCGTCCAGGGTTGGGGAACTGAAGCTTTCTTT. Its protein product is CASSPVQGWGTEAFF.

V and J are TRBV5-4 and TRBJ2-1; 13 bases match TRBD2. Germline V lookup: CDR1 SGHNT, CDR2 YYREEE (reference sequence). Trimming at V came to 4 bases and at J to 8 bases, leaving 6 bases not matched to a gene. The CDR3 length is 15 residues. CDR3 sequence: CASSGGLAGVYEQFF. CDR3 sequence (DNA): TGTGCCAGCAGCGGCGGACTAGCGGGAGTCTATGAGCAGTTCTTC.